This T cell receptor beta chain was sequenced in a study of long-term antiretroviral therapy in people with HIV. The CDR3 spans 16 residues. The V end lost 7 bases, the J end lost 8 bases, and 24 bases lay between the germline ends. Germline-derived CDR1 and CDR2 are SNHLY and FYNNEI. Details on this clone: Its antigen is currently unknown.

Survey level was the resolution at which the v3.0 immunoSEQ assay ran. Per-sample TRB depth target: about 40,000-50,000 T-cell genomes. Produced via immunoSEQ multiplex PCR; TCRdb's table is partial and in-frame only. This sample carries roughly 35,000 clones, approximately 95% of them seen once, and the ten largest clones take less than 4%. The study's findings and limits: Researchers lacked any data on ART adherence, viral resistance or therapy changes.

The input for sequencing was unsorted PBMCs, taken just over 5 years after starting antiretroviral therapy. The TCR originated in a woman in her forties or fifties with HIV. The rearrangement joins TRBV2 to TRBJ1-5, with D maybe TRBD1 (5 bases). This CDR3 reads CASTPRGRRQSEPQHF. Here the CDR3 DNA reads TGTGCCAGCACCCCTCGGGGCAGGCGACAGTCGGAGCCCCAGCATTTT.